This T cell receptor beta chain was found in a study of cytomegalovirus exposure and HLA in healthy donors. This PCR relied on a set of 60 Vbeta primers and 13 Jbeta primers. Here immunoSEQ multiplex PCR was the method, and the copy in TCRdb shows in-frame clones only, minus some. Of 85,000 to 130,000 clones listed, about 71% are singletons. The table lists this clone with a few counts. CDR3 length: 15 residues. After removal of 6 bases from V and 7 bases from J, the junction contained 16 bases not matched to a gene. Looked up from germline, CDR1 is SQVTM and CDR2 is ANQGSEA. The chain is built from TRBV29-1 and TRBJ1-2; TRBD1 agrees at 8 bases. The receptor was derived from a boy aged 5-17 years in good health and CMV-seronegative. Sample: PBMCs. The CDR3 region has the DNA TGCAGCGTGATACCGGGACAGGCCGCCTCCTTTGGCTACACCTTC. Translation gives CSVIPGQAASFGYTF.